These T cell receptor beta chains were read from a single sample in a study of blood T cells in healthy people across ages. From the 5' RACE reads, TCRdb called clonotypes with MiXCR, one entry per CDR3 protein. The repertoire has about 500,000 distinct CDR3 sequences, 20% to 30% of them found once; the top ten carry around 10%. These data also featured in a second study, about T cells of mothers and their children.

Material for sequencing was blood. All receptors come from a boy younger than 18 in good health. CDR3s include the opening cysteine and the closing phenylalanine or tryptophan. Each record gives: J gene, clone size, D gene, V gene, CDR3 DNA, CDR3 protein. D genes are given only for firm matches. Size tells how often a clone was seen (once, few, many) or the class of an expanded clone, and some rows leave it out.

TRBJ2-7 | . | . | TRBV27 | TGTGCCAGCAGTTTTTGGGGAGACAAGGGATACGAGCAGTACTTC | CASSFWGDKGYEQYF
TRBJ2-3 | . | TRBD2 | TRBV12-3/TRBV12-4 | TGTGCCAGCAGTCCCCGAAGTAGGAGCGGGAGGGGAGATACGCAGTATTTT | CASSPRSRSGRGDTQYF
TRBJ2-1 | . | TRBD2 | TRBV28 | TGTGCCAGCAGCCTAGAGCGGGAGGGCTCCGACCGGCAGTTCTTC | CASSLEREGSDRQFF
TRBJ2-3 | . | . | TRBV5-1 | TGCGCCAGCAGCTCACCGGGACTCGGCACAGATACGCAGTATTTT | CASSSPGLGTDTQYF
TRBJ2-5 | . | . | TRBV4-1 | TGCGCCAGCAGCCAAGAACGACAAGGGAAGCAGTACTTC | CASSQERQGKQYF
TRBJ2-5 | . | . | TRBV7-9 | TGTGCCAGCAGCTTAGGGTCCTTGGAGACCCAGTACTTC | CASSLGSLETQYF
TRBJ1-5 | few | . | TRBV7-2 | TGTGCCAGCAGCTCCCGGGTTACCAATCAGCCCCAGCATTTT | CASSSRVTNQPQHF
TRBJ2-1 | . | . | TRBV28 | TGTGCCAGCAGTTTACATGGCAGGGGAGGGGGTTACAATGAGCAGTTCTTC | CASSLHGRGGGYNEQFF
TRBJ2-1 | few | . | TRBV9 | TGTGCCAGCAGCGTAGGTTCCAGCAGTAATTCCTACAATGAGCAGTTCTTC | CASSVGSSSNSYNEQFF
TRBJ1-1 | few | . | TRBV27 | TGTGCCAGCAGCACCCGGCCAGGGTTAGGGAACACTGAAGCTTTCTTT | CASSTRPGLGNTEAFF
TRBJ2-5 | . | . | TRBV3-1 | TGTGCCAGCAGCCAAGAAACCGTCCAGTCCCAAGAGACCCAGTACTTC | CASSQETVQSQETQYF
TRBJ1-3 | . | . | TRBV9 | TGTGCCAGCAGCGCCCACCTTACAGGCGATACTTCTGGAAACACCATATATTTT | CASSAHLTGDTSGNTIYF
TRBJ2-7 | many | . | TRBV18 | TGTGCCAGCTCACCAGCCCCTATGGACTGGGTCTTCTTC | CASSPAPMDWVFF
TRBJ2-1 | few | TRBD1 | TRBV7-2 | TGTGCCAGCAGCCTGAGGACAGGGGTAGAACTGGCGGGAGACAGGGTGTTCTTC | CASSLRTGVELAGDRVFF
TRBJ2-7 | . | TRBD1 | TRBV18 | TGTGCCAGCTCAGCGGACAGGGGGGCCCACGAGCAGTACTTC | CASSADRGAHEQYF
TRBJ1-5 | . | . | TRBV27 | TGTGCCAGCAGTCCCTACACGGCTTATCAGCCCCAGCATTTT | CASSPYTAYQPQHF
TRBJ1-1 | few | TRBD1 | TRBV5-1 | TGCGCCAGCAGCTCGACAGGGCTTTCTACACCTGAAGCTTTCTTT | CASSSTGLSTPEAFF
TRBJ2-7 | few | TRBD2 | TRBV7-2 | TGTGCCTGCAGCTCGCGGGAGGACTACGAGCAGTACTTC | CACSSREDYEQYF
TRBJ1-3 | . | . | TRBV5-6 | TGTGCCAGCAGCTTTGGGACAAACACCATATATTTT | CASSFGTNTIYF
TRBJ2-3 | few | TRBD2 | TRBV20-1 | TGCAGTGCTGGGGGGACTAGCGGGAGCCCAGATACGCAGTATTTT | CSAGGTSGSPDTQYF
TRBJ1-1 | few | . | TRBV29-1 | TGCAGCGCCGACCCGGGAGGCACTGAAGCTTTCTTT | CSADPGGTEAFF
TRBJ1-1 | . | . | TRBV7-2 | TGTGCCAGCAGCTTAGGCAGCCGGTCCACTGAAGCTTTCTTT | CASSLGSRSTEAFF
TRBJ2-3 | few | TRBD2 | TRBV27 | TGTGCCAGCAGTGGACTAGCCTCTAGCACAGATACGCAGTATTTT | CASSGLASSTDTQYF
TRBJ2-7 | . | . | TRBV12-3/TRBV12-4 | TGTGCCAGCAGTTTTGGTCGACTAGAGATGAGCTACGAGCAGTACTTC | CASSFGRLEMSYEQYF
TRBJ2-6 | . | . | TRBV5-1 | TGCGCCAGCAGCCCGGGGGGCCCCGGGGCCAACGTCCTGGCTTTC | CASSPGGPGANVLAF
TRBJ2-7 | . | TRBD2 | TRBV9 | TGTGCCAGCAGCCTTGCTAGCGGGACCGCCTACGAGCAGTACTTC | CASSLASGTAYEQYF
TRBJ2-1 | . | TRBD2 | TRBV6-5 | TGTGCCAGCAGTCGTTTAGCGGGGGGGAACAATGAGCAGTTCTTC | CASSRLAGGNNEQFF
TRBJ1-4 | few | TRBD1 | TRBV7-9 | TGTGCCAGCAACCCGACAGGGGAAGGAGAAAAACTGTTTTTT | CASNPTGEGEKLFF
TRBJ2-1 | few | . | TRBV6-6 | TGTGCCAGCAGTCGGGGTCCCCTTACTGAGCAGTTCTTC | CASSRGPLTEQFF
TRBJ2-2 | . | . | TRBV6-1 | TGTGCCAGCAGTGAAGCGAGACTGAACACCGGGGAGCTGTTTTTT | CASSEARLNTGELFF
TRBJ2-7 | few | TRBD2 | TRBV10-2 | TGCGCCAGCATGCCGGGACTAGCGCCTAACGAGCAGTACTTC | CASMPGLAPNEQYF
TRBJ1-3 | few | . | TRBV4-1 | TGCGCCAGCAGCCAAGGGGGAGGGAGTGGAAACACCATATATTTT | CASSQGGGSGNTIYF
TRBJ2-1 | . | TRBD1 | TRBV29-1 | TGCAGCGTTTTGGGTAGTGGGACAGACACCAATGAGCAGTTCTTC | CSVLGSGTDTNEQFF
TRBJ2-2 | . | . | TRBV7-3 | TGTGCCAGCAGCCCCACACTCAGAGGGCATCTGAACACCGGGGAGCTGTTTTTT | CASSPTLRGHLNTGELFF
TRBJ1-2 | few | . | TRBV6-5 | TGTGCCAGCAGGAAGACAGGCGGCTACACCTTC | CASRKTGGYTF
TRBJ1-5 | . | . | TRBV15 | TGTGCCACCAGCAGTTTGGGAGGGAGAGGGGGTCAGCCCCAGCATTTT | CATSSLGGRGGQPQHF
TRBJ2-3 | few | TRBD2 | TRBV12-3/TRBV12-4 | TGTGCCAGCAGTCCTTGGACTAGCGGGGGGGCAGATACGCAGTATTTT | CASSPWTSGGADTQYF
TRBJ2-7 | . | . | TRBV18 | TGTGCCAGCTCACAGGACGCAAACTACGAGCAGTACTTC | CASSQDANYEQYF
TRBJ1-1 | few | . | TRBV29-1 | TGCAGCGTTGACCCGGGGCTGGGCACTGAAGCTTTCTTT | CSVDPGLGTEAFF
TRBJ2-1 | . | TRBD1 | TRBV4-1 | TGCGCCAGCAGGACAGGGACCCATGAGCAGTTCTTC | CASRTGTHEQFF
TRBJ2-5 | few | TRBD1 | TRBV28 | TGTGCCAGCAGTTTCTACCGGGACAGCCAAGAGACCCAGTACTTC | CASSFYRDSQETQYF
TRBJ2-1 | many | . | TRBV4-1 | TGCGCCAGCAGCCAAGTCGATTGGGATGAGCAGTTCTTC | CASSQVDWDEQFF
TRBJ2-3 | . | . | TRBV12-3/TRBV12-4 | TGTGCCAGCAGTCTCCACAGATCGAGCACAGATATGCAGTATTTT | CASSLHRSSTDMQYF
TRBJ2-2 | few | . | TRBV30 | TGTGCCTGGAGTGTATCGTGGAACACCGGGGAGCTGTTTTTT | CAWSVSWNTGELFF
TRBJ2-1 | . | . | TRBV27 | TGTGCCAGCAGTTTCTGGGACGGCAACAATGAGCAGTTCTTC | CASSFWDGNNEQFF
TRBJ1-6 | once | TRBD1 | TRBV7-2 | TGTGCCAGCAGCCGAACAGGGGGTTTTGATTCACCCCTCCACTTT | CASSRTGGFDSPLHF
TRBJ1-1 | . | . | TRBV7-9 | TGTGCCAGCAACGCCCCGGGGGGCACTGAAGCTTTCTTT | CASNAPGGTEAFF
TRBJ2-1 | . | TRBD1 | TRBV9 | TGTGCCAGCAGCGAGCCACCGCCGGGACAGGGCGATGAGCAGTTCTTC | CASSEPPPGQGDEQFF
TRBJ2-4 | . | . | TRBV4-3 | TGCGCCAGCAGCCAAGAGGGGTGGGGGCCAAAAAACATTCAGTACTTC | CASSQEGWGPKNIQYF
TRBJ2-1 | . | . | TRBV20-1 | TGCAGTGCTAGAGAGCCTAGCCGCAATGAGCAGTTCTTC | CSAREPSRNEQFF
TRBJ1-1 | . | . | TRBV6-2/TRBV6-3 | TGTGCCAGCAGTTACGGAGCTAGGGACACAATGAACACTGAAGCTTCCTTT | CASSYGARDTMNTEASF